A single sample is the source of the 21 T cell receptor beta chains below, sequenced in a study of patients and donors after allogeneic stem cell transplantation. TCRdb reanalysed the RT-PCR reads using MiXCR and keeps one entry per CDR3 protein. This table has a few hundred thousand distinct CDR3 sequences, approximately 14% appearing once. The sequencing input was blood, either unsorted or a sorted T cell fraction (not recorded which). The receptors originated from a human donor who was either an allogeneic HSCT recipient or a stem cell or donor lymphocyte infusion donor (not recorded which). It is not recorded whose cells these are; they may come from a transplant donor.

In this sample, this clonotype turned up a few times. This chain links TRBV5-5 with TRBJ1-1; D may be TRBD1 (6 bases). The V gene lost 0 bases and the J gene lost 5 bases, with 17 bases spanning the gap. The CDR3 covers 16 residues. Germline CDR1 is SGHKS and CDR2 is YYEKEE (reference sequence). DNA for the CDR3: TGTGCCAGCAGCTTGGACGCCCACAGGGCTAGGACTGAAGCTTTCTTT. Its translation: CASSLDAHRARTEAFF. The whole variable domain, remainder taken from reference TRBV5-5 and TRBJ1-1, is DAGVTQSPTHLIKTRGQQVTLRCSPISGHKSVSWYQQVLGQGPQFIFQYYEKEERGRGNFPDRFSARQFPNYSSELNVNALLLGDSALYLCASSLDAHRARTEAFFGQGTRLTVV.

The chain employs TRBV4-1 and TRBJ1-1; D is ambiguous. V gave up 1 base and J gave up 3 bases, with 9 bases separating them. The CDR3 runs to 14 residues. CDR1 and CDR2 (germline): MGHRA, YSYEKL. CDR3 sequence: CASSQGQPDTEAFF. Here the CDR3 DNA reads TGCGCCAGCAGCCAAGGACAACCGGACACTGAAGCTTTCTTT.

This clonotype was recorded a few times. The chain links TRBV11-2 to TRBJ2-3; TRBD2 matches at 11 bases. The germline gives CDR1 SGHAT, CDR2 FQNNGV. This CDR3 comprises 17 residues. Trimming cost V 0 bases and J 1 base; bases outside gene matches: 3. CDR3 bases: TGTGCCAGCAGCTTAGATCTAGCGGGAGGTGGCACAGATACGCAGTATTTT. This encodes CASSLDLAGGGTDTQYF.

The chain links TRBV7-3 to TRBJ2-7; TRBD2 agrees at 7 bases. Trimming removed 0 bases from V and 6 bases from J; junction bases left unmatched: 5. Germline CDR1 reads SGHTA; CDR2 reads FQGTGA. CDR3 length: 14 residues. The CDR3 nucleotides are TGTGCCAGCAGCTTAACCGCTAGCGGAAGCGAGCAGTACTTC. As protein: CASSLTASGSEQYF.

This clonotype was found a few times. This chain connects TRBV18 to TRBJ1-4; unclear D gene. Trimming took 5 bases from V and 4 from J, leaving 8 bases between them. The CDR3 length is 13 residues. In germline, CDR1 is KGHSH, CDR2 LQKENI. CDR3 sequence (DNA): TGTGCCAGCTCAGGGCGGCTTAATGAAAAACTGTTTTTT. Its protein is CASSGRLNEKLFF.

This chain connects TRBV12-3 or TRBV12-4 to TRBJ2-1, with 8 nucleotides matching TRBD2. Trimming cost V 3 bases and J 9 bases; bases outside gene matches: 10. The CDR3 consists of 15 residues. The CDR3 coding sequence is TGTGCCAGCAGTTTCGCGGTGCGGGGGGCGGGTGAGCAGTTCTTC. Its translation: CASSFAVRGAGEQFF.

This chain links TRBV2 with TRBJ2-1; no clear D gene. Germline CDR1 reads SNHLY; CDR2 reads FYNNEI. Trimming shortened V by 2 bases and J by 5 bases, and 7 bases separated the two germline ends. The CDR3 runs to 13 residues. CDR3 amino acids: CASSEIMNNEQFF. The CDR3 coding sequence is TGTGCCAGCAGTGAAATTATGAACAATGAGCAGTTCTTC.

The V and J genes are TRBV7-2 and TRBJ2-1, with 15 bases matching TRBD2. The CDR3 totals 16 residues. Unmatched junction bases numbered 8, after V lost 5 bases and J lost 9 bases. Germline CDR1 is SGHTA and CDR2 is FQGNSA. The CDR3 region is CASSAGLAGGPFEQFF. CDR3 coding DNA: TGTGCCAGCAGCGCCGGACTAGCGGGGGGGCCGTTTGAGCAGTTCTTC.

This clonotype was recorded at least ten times. The genes are TRBV24-1 and TRBJ2-1, with TRBD2 identical over 8 bases. V dropped 5 bases and J dropped 4; count of bases not matched to a gene: 6. The V gene's germline CDR1 is KGHDR and CDR2 SFDVKD. This CDR3 has 15 amino acids. CDR3 sequence reads: CATSGLAGGYNEQFF. CDR3 DNA: TGTGCCACCAGTGGGCTAGCGGGCGGTTACAATGAGCAGTTCTTC.

The chain employs TRBV27 and TRBJ1-1; TRBD1 aligns across 7 bases. This CDR3 is built from 13 residues. CDR1 is MNHEY and CDR2 is SMNVEV in the germline V gene (reference sequence). The V segment lost 5 bases and the J segment 3 bases; nucleotides outside the gene matches: 3. The CDR3 sequence: CASSRQGDTEAFF. The CDR3 DNA is TGTGCCAGCAGTCGCCAGGGGGACACTGAAGCTTTCTTT.

V is TRBV5-4 and J is TRBJ2-3; the D call may be TRBD1 or TRBD2 (6 bases each). The V and J ends lost 7 bases and 8 bases respectively, with 14 bases between them. This CDR3 spans 12 amino acids. The germline V gene has CDR1 SGHNT and CDR2 YYREEE (reference sequence). The CDR3 reads CASGGGAGTQYF. In DNA form, the CDR3 reads TGTGCCAGCGGAGGGGGTGCGGGTACGCAGTATTTT.

This clonotype was seen a few times. The chain combines TRBV5-1 with TRBJ2-1; 10 positions match TRBD2. Germline V lookup: CDR1 SGHRS, CDR2 YFSETQ. V lost 4 bases, J lost 7 bases, and 11 bases stayed unmatched. This CDR3 comprises 16 residues. CDR3 sequence (DNA): TGCGCCAGCAGCCCGGGGTCTAGCGGGAGTTTTAATGAGCAGTTCTTC. Translated: CASSPGSSGSFNEQFF.

There are a few counts of this clonotype. The J gene is TRBJ2-1, the V gene TRBV19; 10 bases map to TRBD2. After removal of 6 bases from V and 4 bases from J, the junction contained 9 bases not matched to a gene. The CDR3 has 16 amino acids. Germline assignment: CDR1 LNHDA and CDR2 SQIVND (reference sequence). This CDR3 is CASSFTSGVRYNEQFF. In nucleotides, the CDR3 is TGTGCCAGTAGCTTTACTAGCGGGGTAAGATACAATGAGCAGTTCTTC.

This clonotype was detected only a few times. The chain uses TRBV12-3 or TRBV12-4 and TRBJ2-5; 7 positions match TRBD2. V dropped 2 bases and J dropped 5; count of bases not matched to a gene: 8. The CDR3 spans 15 residues. The CDR3 DNA is TGTGCCAGCAGTTTATGGGGGGGGGTCGCGGAGACCCAGTACTTC. It yields the protein CASSLWGGVAETQYF.

There are many counts of this clonotype. The chain uses TRBV5-1 and TRBJ1-4, with D possibly TRBD1 on 6 matching bases. V lost 2 bases and J lost 4, with 12 bases in between. The CDR3 loop spans 15 amino acids. Looked up from germline, CDR1 is SGHRS and CDR2 is YFSETQ. CDR3 amino acids: CASSLQGLDNEKLFF. The CDR3 DNA reads TGCGCCAGCAGCTTACAGGGCCTCGATAATGAAAAACTGTTTTTT.

This clonotype was observed many times. V gene TRBV12-3 or TRBV12-4 combines with J gene TRBJ1-1; weak D call: TRBD1 (6 bases). Deletions cut 6 bases from V and 0 bases from J, with 14 bases between. CDR3 length: 15 residues. The CDR3 loop reads CASSPPRGLNTEAFF. The CDR3 DNA reads as TGTGCCAGCAGCCCACCCAGGGGCCTGAACACTGAAGCTTTCTTT.

The rearrangement links TRBV19 to TRBJ2-3, with 9 positions matching TRBD2. Germline trimming cut 5 bases from V and 2 bases from J; bases unmatched to any gene: 5. Per germline, CDR1 LNHDA and CDR2 SQIVND (reference sequence). The CDR3 runs to 15 residues. The CDR3, as DNA: TGTGCCAGTAGTCCAGCGGGGGGACCCACAGATACGCAGTATTTT. It is translated as CASSPAGGPTDTQYF.

This sequence joins TRBV29-1 and TRBJ1-5; tentatively, D is TRBD1 (5 bases). Between the trimmed V and J ends, which lost 7 bases and 7 bases, there was a span of 17 bases. Germline V gene data show CDR1 as SQVTM and CDR2 as ANQGSEA. This CDR3 comprises 13 residues. CDR3 loop: CSAQGAGGQPQHF. For the CDR3, the DNA is TGCAGCGCCCAAGGGGCTGGAGGACAGCCCCAGCATTTT.

CDR3 coding DNA: TGCAGTGCTAGAGCCTGGCCAGGGACGGAGACCCAGTACTTC. Protein product: CSARAWPGTETQYF. The rearrangement links TRBV20-1 to TRBJ2-5, with D perhaps given as TRBD1 or TRBD2 (5 bases each). From germline, CDR1 is DFQATT and CDR2 SNEGSKA (reference sequence). Between the trimmed V and J ends, which lost 1 base and 5 bases, there was a span of 14 bases. The CDR3 runs to 14 residues.

This sequence joins TRBV10-3 and TRBJ2-7; D is perhaps TRBD2 (6 bases). Trimming cost V 6 bases and J 1 base, with 13 bases left between them. The CDR3 length is 14 residues. From germline, CDR1 is ENHRY and CDR2 SYGVKD. The CDR3 bases are TGTGCCATCAGGGAAGACAGCGGGTCCTACGAGCAGTACTTC. Encoded protein: CAIREDSGSYEQYF.

This clonotype was observed a few times. V gene TRBV7-2 combines with J gene TRBJ2-7, with TRBD2 matching over 9 bases. The V gene end was trimmed by 0 bases and the J gene end by 1 base; junction bases not matched to a gene: 4. CDR3 length equals 16 residues. The germline CDR1 and CDR2 sequences are SGHTA and FQGNSA. CDR3 sequence: CASSLAGGGGSYEQYF. Written as DNA, the CDR3 is TGTGCCAGCAGCTTAGCGGGCGGGGGGGGATCCTACGAGCAGTACTTC.